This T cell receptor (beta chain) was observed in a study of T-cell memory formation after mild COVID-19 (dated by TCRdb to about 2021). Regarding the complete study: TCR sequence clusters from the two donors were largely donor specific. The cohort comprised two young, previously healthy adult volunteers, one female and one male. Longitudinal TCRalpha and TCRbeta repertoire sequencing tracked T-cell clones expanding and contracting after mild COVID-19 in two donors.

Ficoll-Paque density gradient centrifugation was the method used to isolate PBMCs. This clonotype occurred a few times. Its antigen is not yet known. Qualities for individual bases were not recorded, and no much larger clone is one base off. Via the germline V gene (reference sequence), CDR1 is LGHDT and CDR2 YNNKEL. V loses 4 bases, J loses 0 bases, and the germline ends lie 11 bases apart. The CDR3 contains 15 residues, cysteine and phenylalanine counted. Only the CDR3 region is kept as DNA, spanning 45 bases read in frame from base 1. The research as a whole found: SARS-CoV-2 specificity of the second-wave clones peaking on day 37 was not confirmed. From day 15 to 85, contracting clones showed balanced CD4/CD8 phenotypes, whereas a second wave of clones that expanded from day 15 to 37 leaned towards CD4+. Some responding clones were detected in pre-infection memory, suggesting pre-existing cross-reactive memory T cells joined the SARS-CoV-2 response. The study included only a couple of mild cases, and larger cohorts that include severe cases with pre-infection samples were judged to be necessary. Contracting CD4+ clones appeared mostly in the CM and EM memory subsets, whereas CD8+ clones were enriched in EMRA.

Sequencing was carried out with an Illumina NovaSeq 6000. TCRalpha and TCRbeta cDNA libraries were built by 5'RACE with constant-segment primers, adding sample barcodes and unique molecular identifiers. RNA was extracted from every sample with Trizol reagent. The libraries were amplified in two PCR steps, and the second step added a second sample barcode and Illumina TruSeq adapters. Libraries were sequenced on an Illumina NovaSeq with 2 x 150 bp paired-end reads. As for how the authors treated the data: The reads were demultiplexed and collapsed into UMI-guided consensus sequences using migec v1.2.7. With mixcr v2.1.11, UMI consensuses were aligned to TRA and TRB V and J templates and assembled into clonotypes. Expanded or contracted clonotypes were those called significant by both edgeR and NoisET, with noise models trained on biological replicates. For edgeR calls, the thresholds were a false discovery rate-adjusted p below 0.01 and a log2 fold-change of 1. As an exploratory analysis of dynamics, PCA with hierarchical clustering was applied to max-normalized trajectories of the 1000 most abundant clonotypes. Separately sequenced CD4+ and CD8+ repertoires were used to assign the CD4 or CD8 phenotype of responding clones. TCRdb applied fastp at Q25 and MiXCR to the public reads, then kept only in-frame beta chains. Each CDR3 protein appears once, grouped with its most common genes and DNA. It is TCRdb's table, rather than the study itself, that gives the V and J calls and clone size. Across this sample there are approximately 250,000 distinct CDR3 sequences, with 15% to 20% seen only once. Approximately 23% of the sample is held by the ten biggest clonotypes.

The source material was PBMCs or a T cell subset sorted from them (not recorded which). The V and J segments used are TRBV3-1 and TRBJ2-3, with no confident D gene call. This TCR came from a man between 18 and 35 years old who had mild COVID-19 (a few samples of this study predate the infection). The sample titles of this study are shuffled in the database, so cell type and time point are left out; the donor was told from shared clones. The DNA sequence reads TGTGCCAGCAGCCTCAGTAACCCGAGCACAGATACGCAGTATTTT. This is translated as CASSLSNPSTDTQYF.